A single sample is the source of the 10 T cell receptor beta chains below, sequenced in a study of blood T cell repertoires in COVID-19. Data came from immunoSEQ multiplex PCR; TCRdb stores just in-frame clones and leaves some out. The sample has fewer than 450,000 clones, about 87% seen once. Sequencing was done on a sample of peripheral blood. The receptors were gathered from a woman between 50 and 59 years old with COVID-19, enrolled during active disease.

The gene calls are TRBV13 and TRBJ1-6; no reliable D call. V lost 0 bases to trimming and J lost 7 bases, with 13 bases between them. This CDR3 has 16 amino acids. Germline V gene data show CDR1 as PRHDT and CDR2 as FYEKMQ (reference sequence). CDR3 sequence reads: CASSLGVMASNSPLHF. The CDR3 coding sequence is TGTGCCAGCAGCTTAGGGGTAATGGCTTCCAATTCACCCCTCCACTTT. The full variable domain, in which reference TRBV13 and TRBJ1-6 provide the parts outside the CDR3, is AAGVIQSPRHLIKEKRETATLKCYPIPRHDTVYWYQQGPGQDPQFLISFYEKMQSDKGSIPDRFSAQQFSDYHSELNMSSLELGDSALYFCASSLGVMASNSPLHFGNGTRLTVT.

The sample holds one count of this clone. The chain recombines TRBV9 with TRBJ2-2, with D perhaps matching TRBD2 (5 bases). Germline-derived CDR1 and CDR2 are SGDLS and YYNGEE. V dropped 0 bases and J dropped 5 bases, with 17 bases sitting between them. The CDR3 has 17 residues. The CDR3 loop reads CASSVARRPGRTGELFF. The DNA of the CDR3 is TGTGCCAGCAGCGTAGCTAGGAGGCCGGGGAGAACCGGGGAGCTGTTTTTT.

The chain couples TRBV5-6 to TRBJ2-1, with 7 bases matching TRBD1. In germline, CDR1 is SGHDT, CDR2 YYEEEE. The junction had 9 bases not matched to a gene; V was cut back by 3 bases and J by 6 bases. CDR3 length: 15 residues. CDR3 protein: CASSSLRDSPNEQFF. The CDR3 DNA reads TGTGCCAGCAGCTCGCTTAGGGACAGCCCCAATGAGCAGTTCTTC.

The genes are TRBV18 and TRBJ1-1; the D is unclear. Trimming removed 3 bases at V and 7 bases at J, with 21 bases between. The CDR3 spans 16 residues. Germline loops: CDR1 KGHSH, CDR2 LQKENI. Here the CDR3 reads CASSPRLGAESVEAFF. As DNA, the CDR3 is TGTGCCAGCTCACCGCGTCTCGGAGCCGAGTCTGTTGAAGCTTTCTTT.

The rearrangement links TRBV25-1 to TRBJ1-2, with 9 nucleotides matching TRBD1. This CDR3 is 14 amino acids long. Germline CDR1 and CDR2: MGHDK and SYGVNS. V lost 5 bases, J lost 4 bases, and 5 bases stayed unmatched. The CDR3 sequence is CASSRQGGTYGYTF. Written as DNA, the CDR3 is TGTGCCAGCAGTAGACAGGGGGGAACCTATGGCTACACCTTC.

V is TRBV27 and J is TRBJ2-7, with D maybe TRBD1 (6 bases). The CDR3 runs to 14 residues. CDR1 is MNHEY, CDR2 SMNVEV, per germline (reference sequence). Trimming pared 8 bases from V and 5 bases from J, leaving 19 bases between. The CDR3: CASRPVGAVDEQYF. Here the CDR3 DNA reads TGTGCCAGCCGGCCAGTGGGGGCTGTGGACGAGCAGTACTTC.

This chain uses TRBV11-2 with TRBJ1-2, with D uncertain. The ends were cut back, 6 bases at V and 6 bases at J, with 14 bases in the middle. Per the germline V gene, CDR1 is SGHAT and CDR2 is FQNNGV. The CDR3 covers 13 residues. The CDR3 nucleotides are TGTGCCAGCAGTCCGACGGGTTACGATGGCTACACCTTC. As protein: CASSPTGYDGYTF.

As DNA, the CDR3 is TGTGCCAGCAGCCCTCTCGGACTCACAGATACGCAGTATTTT. As protein: CASSPLGLTDTQYF. The chain employs TRBV3-1 (or the pseudogene TRBV3-2) and TRBJ2-3, with D perhaps matching TRBD2 (5 bases). The length of the CDR3 is 14 residues. Germline CDR1 is LGHDT and CDR2 is YNNKEL (reference sequence). V was clipped by 4 bases and J by 2 bases, with 10 bases between them.

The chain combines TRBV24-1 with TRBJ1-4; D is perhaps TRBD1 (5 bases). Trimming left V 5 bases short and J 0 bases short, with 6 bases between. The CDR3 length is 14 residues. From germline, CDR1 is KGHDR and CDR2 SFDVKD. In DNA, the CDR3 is TGTGCCACCAGTGCACAGGCAACTAATGAAAAACTGTTTTTT. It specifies CATSAQATNEKLFF.

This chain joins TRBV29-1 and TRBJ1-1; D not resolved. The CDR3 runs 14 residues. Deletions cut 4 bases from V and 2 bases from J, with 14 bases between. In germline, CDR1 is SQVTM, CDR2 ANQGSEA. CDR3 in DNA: TGCAGCGTTGTGATATGGTCGGTTAACACTGAAGCTTTCTTT. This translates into CSVVIWSVNTEAFF.